The 20 T cell receptor beta chains given below trace back to one sample, sequenced in a study of shared clonotypes between healthy human individuals. Profiling relied on immunoSEQ multiplex PCR, and the TCRdb table lists in-frame clones only, not all of them. The table lists over 1.4 million clones, about 96% of them singletons, with over 1% in the top ten. Sequencing input: naive CD4+ T cells sorted from blood. Documented subset: CD45RA+ positively selected. All receptors derive from a man aged 25 to 45 in good health.

The chain couples TRBV7-2 to TRBJ2-7, with 9 bases that match TRBD2. The germline V gene has CDR1 SGHTA and CDR2 FQGNSA. V lost 3 bases, J lost 4 bases, and 4 bases stayed unmatched. This CDR3 spans 14 amino acids. CDR3 coding DNA: TGTGCCAGCAGCTTTAGCGGGAGAGGGTACGAGCAGTACTTC. It encodes CASSFSGRGYEQYF.

The chain is built from TRBV7-8 and TRBJ1-4; 8 nucleotides match TRBD1. Germline V gives CDR1 SGHVS, CDR2 FQNEAQ. After removal of 2 bases from V and 7 bases from J, the junction contained 18 bases not matched to a gene. CDR3 length: 19 residues. DNA for the CDR3: TGTGCCAGCAGCTTACACCCATCCGGGACAGGAATAAGGTCTGAAAAACTGTTTTTT. Protein sequence: CASSLHPSGTGIRSEKLFF.

A word on this clone: The same CDR3 arises from other DNA sequences in this sample as well. This sequence joins TRBV9 and TRBJ2-7; 9 positions agree with TRBD1. The junction had 4 bases not matched to a gene; V was cut back by 2 bases and J by 4 bases. The CDR3 sequence is 14 residues long. The germline V gene encodes CDR1 SGDLS and CDR2 YYNGEE. The CDR3 region has the DNA TGTGCCAGCAGCGTCGACGGGACAGGGTACGAGCAGTACTTC. Translating it yields CASSVDGTGYEQYF. The whole variable domain, remainder taken from reference TRBV9 and TRBJ2-7, is DSGVTQTPKHLITATGQRVTLRCSPRSGDLSVYWYQQSLDQGLQFLIQYYNGEERAKGNILERFSAQQFPDLHSELNLSSLELGDSALYFCASSVDGTGYEQYFGPGTRLTVT.

Here the CDR3 reads CASSVGPGGREDTQYF. Written as DNA, the CDR3 is TGTGCCAGCAGCGTAGGCCCGGGGGGCAGGGAAGATACGCAGTATTTT. The chain has TRBV9 and TRBJ2-3; TRBD2 is a possible D gene (7 bases). This CDR3 has 16 amino acids. Germline-derived CDR1 and CDR2 are SGDLS and YYNGEE. V lost 0 bases, J lost 5 bases, and 16 bases lay in between.

This clone was counted once. The chain has TRBV5-4 and TRBJ2-7; 7 bases match TRBD2. The CDR3 covers 16 residues. Germline loops: CDR1 SGHNT, CDR2 YYREEE (reference sequence). Losses at the gene ends were 4 bases for V and 2 bases for J; bases not matched to a gene: 12. The CDR3 here is CASSQGVSGGTYEQYF. The CDR3 DNA is TGTGCCAGCAGCCAAGGCGTCTCGGGAGGAACCTACGAGCAGTACTTC. The full variable domain, rest sourced from reference TRBV5-4 and TRBJ2-7, is ETGVTQSPTHLIKTRGQQVTLRCSSQSGHNTVSWYQQALGQGPQFIFQYYREEENGRGNFPPRFSGLQFPNYSSELNVNALELDDSALYLCASSQGVSGGTYEQYFGPGTRLTVT.

V is TRBV9 and J is TRBJ2-3; maybe TRBD2 (6 bases). This CDR3 has 15 amino acids. Germline CDR1 SGDLS, CDR2 YYNGEE. V lost 4 bases, J lost 6 bases, and 18 bases lay in between. The CDR3 spells CASSTRSGSADTQYF. CDR3 nucleotides: TGTGCCAGCAGCACTCGGAGCGGGTCTGCGGATACGCAGTATTTT.

The chain combines TRBV5-8 with TRBJ2-5; D is possibly TRBD1 (5 bases). This CDR3 has 15 amino acids. Trimming cost V 5 bases and J 3 bases, with 17 bases left between them. Germline V gives CDR1 SGHTS, CDR2 YDEGEE. CDR3: CASRSNAGIKETQYF. The CDR3 DNA reads as TGTGCCAGCAGGTCGAATGCAGGGATAAAAGAGACCCAGTACTTC.

The genes are TRBV10-1 and TRBJ2-7, with D uncertain. CDR3 length: 15 residues. Germline V gene lookup returns CDR1 WNHNN and CDR2 SYGVQD (reference sequence). Trimming left V 6 bases short and J 2 bases short, with 17 bases between. CDR3 residues: CASRDLSSGPYEQYF. CDR3 bases: TGCGCCAGCAGGGACCTCTCTTCGGGCCCCTACGAGCAGTACTTC.

The chain employs TRBV19 and TRBJ2-5; a weak D match, TRBD1 (5 bases). Trimming pared 6 bases from V and 5 bases from J, leaving 13 bases between. The germline CDR1 and CDR2 sequences are LNHDA and SQIVND (reference sequence). The length of the CDR3 is 13 residues. CDR3 sequence reads: CASSQGISETQYF. Here the CDR3 DNA reads TGTGCCAGTAGCCAGGGAATCTCGGAGACCCAGTACTTC.

The V call is TRBV2, the J call TRBJ2-7, with D perhaps TRBD1 (6 bases). Germline V gene data show CDR1 as SNHLY and CDR2 as FYNNEI. This CDR3 region has 13 residues. Trimming stripped 7 bases from V and 3 bases from J, with 13 bases between. The CDR3 is CASNRESDYEQYF. The CDR3 DNA sequence: TGTGCCAGCAACAGGGAGTCGGACTACGAGCAGTACTTC.

This chain joins TRBV30 and TRBJ2-3; 9 positions match TRBD1. The germline gives CDR1 GTSNPN, CDR2 SVGIG (reference sequence). CDR3 length equals 15 residues. With V trimmed by 2 bases and J by 4 bases, 7 bases remained unmatched. CDR3 protein: CAWSTGGSLPDTQYF. The DNA of the CDR3 is TGTGCCTGGAGTACAGGGGGCTCCCTCCCAGATACGCAGTATTTT.

In nucleotides, the CDR3 is TGTGCCAGCAAACCCACCCGACAGACTAACTATGGCTACACCTTC. Translated: CASKPTRQTNYGYTF. This chain joins TRBV28 and TRBJ1-2, with D tentatively TRBD1 (5 bases). V was shortened by 7 bases and J by 0 bases, with 15 bases between the two germline ends. The CDR3 is 15 residues long. Germline V gene lookup returns CDR1 MDHEN and CDR2 SYDVKM.

The chain recombines TRBV5-4 with TRBJ2-2, with TRBD2 matching over 10 bases. V shed 3 bases and J 3 bases; nucleotides not matched to a gene: 5. Germline V gene data show CDR1 as SGHNT and CDR2 as YYREEE (reference sequence). The CDR3 is 16 residues long. The CDR3 nucleotides are TGTGCCAGCAGCTCCCGCCTAGCGGGGGACACCGGGGAGCTGTTTTTT. This codes for CASSSRLAGDTGELFF.

The V gene is TRBV7-6, the J gene TRBJ2-3; D is unresolved. CDR3 size: 15 residues. Germline V lookup: CDR1 SGHVS, CDR2 FNYEAQ. The germline V and J ends were trimmed by 2 bases and 2 bases, with 11 bases remaining between them. The CDR3 loop is CASSLSTVPTDTQYF. CDR3 nucleotides: TGTGCCAGCAGCTTATCCACAGTACCCACAGATACGCAGTATTTT.

V is TRBV19 and J is TRBJ1-1; D uncertain. Deletions cut 3 bases from V and 0 bases from J, with 8 bases between. Germline lookup yields CDR1 LNHDA and CDR2 SQIVND (reference sequence). This CDR3 contains 14 residues. The CDR3 sequence: CASSIGPVNTEAFF. The DNA of the CDR3 is TGTGCCAGTAGTATTGGTCCCGTGAACACTGAAGCTTTCTTT. The full variable domain, its missing parts supplied by reference TRBV19 and TRBJ1-1, is DGGITQSPKYLFRKEGQNVTLSCEQNLNHDAMYWYRQDPGQGLRLIYYSQIVNDFQKGDIAEGYSVSREKKESFPLTVTSAQKNPTAFYLCASSIGPVNTEAFFGQGTRLTVV.

The rearrangement uses TRBV10-1 and TRBJ2-3, with a tentative D call TRBD2 (6 bases). Trimming removed 5 bases from V and 0 bases from J, with 15 bases in between. Germline V lookup: CDR1 WNHNN, CDR2 SYGVQD (reference sequence). This CDR3 region has 16 residues. CDR3 in amino acids: CASSFYSGSSTDTQYF. For the CDR3, the DNA is TGCGCCAGCAGTTTCTATAGCGGTTCTAGCACAGATACGCAGTATTTT.

The V call is TRBV9, the J call TRBJ1-2; a weak D match, TRBD1 (5 bases). The ends were cut back, 0 bases at V and 4 bases at J, with 13 bases in the middle. This CDR3 has 15 amino acids. Germline V gives CDR1 SGDLS, CDR2 YYNGEE. This CDR3 is CASSVVDSSLYGYTF. Here the CDR3 DNA reads TGTGCCAGCAGCGTAGTTGACAGTTCCCTCTATGGCTACACCTTC.

The gene calls are TRBV18 and TRBJ1-1; D is ambiguous. Germline V gene sequence: CDR1 KGHSH, CDR2 LQKENI. The CDR3 spans 15 residues. The V gene lost 2 bases and the J gene lost 0 bases, with 10 bases spanning the gap. The DNA for the CDR3 is TGTGCCAGCTCACCAGGGAGGGCCTTGAACACTGAAGCTTTCTTT. It is translated as CASSPGRALNTEAFF.

V usage is TRBV5-1 and J usage is TRBJ2-7; 11 bases match TRBD2. The V and J ends lost 4 bases and 3 bases, in that order; junction bases with no gene match: 6. Germline CDR1 reads SGHRS; CDR2 reads YFSETQ. The CDR3 contains 15 residues. Here the CDR3 DNA reads TGCGCCAGCAGCCCCAGGACTAGCGGGCTCTACGAGCAGTACTTC. Amino acids: CASSPRTSGLYEQYF.

This sequence joins TRBV2 and TRBJ1-1; perhaps TRBD1 as D (5 bases). The V and J ends lost 7 bases and 3 bases respectively, with 18 bases between them. The germline V gene encodes CDR1 SNHLY and CDR2 FYNNEI. This CDR3 is built from 15 residues. The CDR3: CASTRTRGAYTEAFF. DNA of the CDR3: TGTGCCAGCACAAGGACAAGAGGGGCGTACACTGAAGCTTTCTTT.